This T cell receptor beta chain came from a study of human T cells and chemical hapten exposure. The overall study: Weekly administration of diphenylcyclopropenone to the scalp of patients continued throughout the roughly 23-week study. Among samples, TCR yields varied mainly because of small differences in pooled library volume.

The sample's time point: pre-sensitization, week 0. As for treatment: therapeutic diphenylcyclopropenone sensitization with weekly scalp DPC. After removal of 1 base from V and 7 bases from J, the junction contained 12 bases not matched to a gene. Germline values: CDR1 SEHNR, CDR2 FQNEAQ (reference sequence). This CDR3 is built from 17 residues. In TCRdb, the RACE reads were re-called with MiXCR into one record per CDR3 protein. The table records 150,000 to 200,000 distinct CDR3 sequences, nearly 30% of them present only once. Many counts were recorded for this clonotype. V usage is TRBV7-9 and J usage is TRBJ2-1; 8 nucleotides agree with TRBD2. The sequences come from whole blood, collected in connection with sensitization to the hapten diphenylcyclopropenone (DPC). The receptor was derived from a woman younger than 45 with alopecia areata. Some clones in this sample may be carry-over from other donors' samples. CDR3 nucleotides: TGTGCCAGCAGCTTAGGCCTGACTGGGACTAGTGAGAATGAGCAGTTCTTC. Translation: CASSLGLTGTSENEQFF. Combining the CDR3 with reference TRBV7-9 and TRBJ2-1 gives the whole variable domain DTGVSQNPRHKITKRGQNVTFRCDPISEHNRLYWYRQTLGQGPEFLTYFQNEAQLEKSRLLSDRFSAERPKGSFSTLEIQRTEQGDSAMYLCASSLGLTGTSENEQFFGPGTRLTVL.